The next 30 T cell receptor beta chains were all read from a single sample in a study of CD8+ T cells in alopecia areata. Extraction of RNA preceded its reverse transcription into cDNA, which served as the sequencing template. Only in-frame clones appear in the TCRdb table, and some are missing; sequencing was by immunoSEQ multiplex PCR. The sample carries under 200,000 clones, 50% to 65% recorded once. Regarding treatment: oral pan-JAK inhibitor, 5-10 mg twice daily. Sequencing was performed on CD4+ T cells sorted from blood, taken at week 24, from a patient treated with tofacitinib. The origin of the receptors is a human donor with alopecia areata.

This chain joins TRBV4-2 and TRBJ2-1, with D possibly being TRBD1 (5 bases). The CDR3 runs 15 residues. V shed 0 bases and J shed 3 bases, with 9 bases lying between them. The germline V gene encodes CDR1 LGHNA and CDR2 YNFKEQ. The CDR3 nucleotides are TGTGCCAGCAGCCAAGAGGATCAGGGCTACAATGAGCAGTTCTTC. Encoded protein: CASSQEDQGYNEQFF.

The chain has TRBV10-3 and TRBJ2-7; D remains unclear. Germline-derived CDR1 and CDR2 are ENHRY and SYGVKD. V was clipped by 6 bases and J by 4 bases, with 16 bases between them. CDR3 length equals 14 residues. This CDR3 reads CAIRPARNQYEQYF. DNA of the CDR3: TGTGCCATCAGGCCTGCTAGAAACCAGTACGAGCAGTACTTC.

The V and J genes are TRBV29-1 and TRBJ1-1; 7 bases align to TRBD1. Per germline, CDR1 SQVTM and CDR2 ANQGSEA. The CDR3 sequence is 13 residues long. V gave up 6 bases and J gave up 1 base; unmatched junction bases: 5. The CDR3 is CSVQGRPNTEAFF. The DNA of the CDR3 is TGCAGCGTACAGGGGAGGCCGAACACTGAAGCTTTCTTT.

The CDR3 DNA is TGTGCCAGCAGACTAACAGGGAGCTCCTACGAGCAGTACTTC. This translates into CASRLTGSSYEQYF. V usage is TRBV6-5 and J usage is TRBJ2-7; the D gene is possibly TRBD1 (6 bases). The V gene's germline CDR1 is MNHEY and CDR2 SVGAGI. CDR3 length: 14 residues. V was clipped by 6 bases and J by 0 bases, with 12 bases between them.

The chain recombines TRBV29-1 with TRBJ2-3; D not resolved. Germline CDR1 reads SQVTM; CDR2 reads ANQGSEA. The CDR3 contains 12 residues. Trimming left V 7 bases short and J 2 bases short, with 10 bases between. The CDR3 nucleotides are TGCAGCGCTGTTACTAACACAGATACGCAGTATTTT. It codes for CSAVTNTDTQYF.

The chain employs TRBV20-1 and TRBJ1-1, with D unresolved. The CDR3 has 10 amino acids. Germline CDR1 reads DFQATT; CDR2 reads SNEGSKA (reference sequence). CDR3 loop: CSPFHTEAFF. In nucleotides, the CDR3 is TGCAGCCCCTTCCACACTGAAGCTTTCTTT.

This clone was seen a few times. V usage is TRBV4-2 and J usage is TRBJ1-2; D possibly corresponds to TRBD1 (6 bases). This CDR3 spans 16 amino acids. V shed 1 base and J shed 3 bases, with 15 bases lying between them. CDR1 is LGHNA, CDR2 YNFKEQ, per germline. CDR3 DNA: TGTGCCAGCAGCCAAGTGGGGAAGGACAGCGACTATGGCTACACCTTC. Residues: CASSQVGKDSDYGYTF.

The chain joins TRBV2 to TRBJ2-3, with D possibly TRBD1 on 6 matching bases. The V gene's germline CDR1 is SNHLY and CDR2 FYNNEI. This CDR3 is built from 14 residues. Trimming shortened V by 4 bases and J by 3 bases, and 11 bases separated the two germline ends. In nucleotides, the CDR3 is TGTGCCAGCAGTGGAAACAGGGAGACAGATACGCAGTATTTT. Encoded protein: CASSGNRETDTQYF.

The chain couples TRBV25-1 to TRBJ1-6; 10 bases map to TRBD1. CDR1 MGHDK and CDR2 SYGVNS come from the germline V gene. The CDR3 runs to 15 residues. V lost 4 bases to trimming and J lost 7 bases; unmatched junction nucleotides: 4. The CDR3 nucleotides read TGTGCCAGCAGTGCCGGGGACAGGGGAAATTCACCCCTCCACTTT. This codes for CASSAGDRGNSPLHF.

The CDR3 loop is CAWSVTGELFF. DNA for the CDR3: TGTGCCTGGAGTGTAACCGGGGAGCTGTTTTTT. The rearrangement links TRBV30 to TRBJ2-2; no reliable D call. The germline V gene has CDR1 GTSNPN and CDR2 SVGIG (reference sequence). V lost 0 bases and J 5 bases, leaving 1 base between the germline ends. The CDR3 runs to 11 residues.

The V and J genes are TRBV5-6 and TRBJ1-4; tentative D call: TRBD1 (6 bases). This CDR3 has 15 amino acids. CDR1 is SGHDT, CDR2 YYEEEE, per germline. Trimming took off 0 bases at V and 7 bases at J, with 13 bases between the two ends. CDR3 in DNA: TGTGCCAGCAGCTTGGGGTCGCCAGGGGCTGAAAAACTGTTTTTT. As protein: CASSLGSPGAEKLFF.

This chain joins TRBV23-1 and TRBJ2-5, with TRBD1 identical over 8 bases. TRBV23-1 is known as an ORF, though its function is uncertain. This CDR3 has 13 residues. Unmatched junction bases numbered 8, after V lost 10 bases and J lost 4 bases. This CDR3 reads CAKDRVVVETQYF. Written as DNA, the CDR3 is TGCGCCAAGGACAGGGTGGTAGTAGAGACCCAGTACTTC.

This clone was counted a single time. The chain combines TRBV9 with TRBJ2-2; D remains ambiguous. Germline CDR1 SGDLS, CDR2 YYNGEE. Trimming shortened V by 4 bases and J by 6 bases, and 13 bases separated the two germline ends. CDR3 length: 14 amino acids. The CDR3 loop is CASSSLASSGELFF. The DNA of the CDR3 is TGTGCCAGCAGCTCCCTGGCCAGCTCCGGGGAGCTGTTTTTT.

This chain links TRBV6-1 with TRBJ1-6; 8 bases are shared with TRBD1. Germline CDR1 is MNHNS and CDR2 is SASEGT. The trim removed 8 bases at V and 10 bases at J, leaving 7 bases unmatched. CDR3 size: 13 residues. This chain's CDR3 is CASSDREDSPLHF. The CDR3, as DNA: TGTGCCAGCTCGGACAGGGAAGACTCACCCCTCCACTTT.

The chain has TRBV5-6 and TRBJ1-5; unclear D gene. CDR1 is SGHDT and CDR2 is YYEEEE in the germline V gene. The CDR3 is made up of 14 amino acids. V was pared by 0 bases and J by 1 base, with 5 bases between. The CDR3 spells CASSLEQSNQPQHF. CDR3 DNA sequence: TGTGCCAGCAGCTTGGAGCAGAGCAATCAGCCCCAGCATTTT.

The chain combines TRBV15 with TRBJ2-5; a weak D match, TRBD2 (5 bases). Trimming stripped 3 bases from V and 5 bases from J, with 16 bases between. The CDR3 covers 15 residues. Germline CDR1 LNHNV, CDR2 YYDKDF (reference sequence). CDR3 region: CATSSQLVFGETQYF. CDR3 sequence (DNA): TGTGCCACCAGCAGTCAACTAGTTTTTGGGGAGACCCAGTACTTC.

CDR3 in DNA: TGCAGCGTTGCAGGGGACCTCTATGGCTACACCTTC. Translated: CSVAGDLYGYTF. The chain joins TRBV29-1 to TRBJ1-2, with a tentative D call TRBD1 (6 bases). This CDR3 region has 12 residues. The ends were cut back, 4 bases at V and 4 bases at J, with 10 bases in the middle. Germline assignment: CDR1 SQVTM and CDR2 ANQGSEA.

The V call is TRBV29-1, the J call TRBJ1-1, with D unresolved. The V gene lost 8 bases and the J gene lost 1 base, with 14 bases spanning the gap. In germline, CDR1 is SQVTM, CDR2 ANQGSEA. This CDR3 comprises 13 residues. This CDR3 reads CSTSREWNTEAFF. DNA for the CDR3: TGCAGCACCTCTCGGGAGTGGAACACTGAAGCTTTCTTT.

This rearrangement joins TRBV30 to TRBJ1-4, with 10 bases fitting TRBD1. Germline V gene lookup returns CDR1 GTSNPN and CDR2 SVGIG (reference sequence). V trimming: 4 bases; J trimming: 6 bases; junction bases outside the gene matches: 2. There are 13 residues in the CDR3. This CDR3 is CAWTGQGYEKLFF. The CDR3 DNA reads TGTGCCTGGACGGGACAGGGGTATGAAAAACTGTTTTTT.

This clone was found many times. CDR3 in DNA: TGTGCCAGCAGGGACCCGGTAGTCGGAGGACCCCTCCACTTT. Its translation: CASRDPVVGGPLHF. The chain links TRBV2 to TRBJ1-6; D gene uncertain. The germline V gene has CDR1 SNHLY and CDR2 FYNNEI. This CDR3 has 14 residues. Between the trimmed V and J ends, which lost 6 bases and 12 bases, there was a span of 18 bases.

The rearrangement links TRBV6-5 to TRBJ1-3, with 7 bases lining up with TRBD1. V lost 0 bases, J lost 3 bases, and 2 bases stayed unmatched. The CDR3 consists of 15 residues. Germline V lookup: CDR1 MNHEY, CDR2 SVGAGI. CDR3 bases: TGTGCCAGCAGTTACTCAGGGGGCGGTGGAAACACCATATATTTT. As protein: CASSYSGGGGNTIYF.

The CDR3 coding sequence is TGTGCCAGCAGCTTGGGGGGACGTAATTCACCCCTCCACTTT. Translating it yields CASSLGGRNSPLHF. The chain recombines TRBV5-6 with TRBJ1-6; D is perhaps TRBD1 (5 bases). Trimming cost V 0 bases and J 6 bases, with 7 bases left between them. The CDR3 totals 14 residues. Germline CDR1 and CDR2: SGHDT and YYEEEE.

The gene calls are TRBV30 and TRBJ2-5, with a tentative D call TRBD2 (5 bases). Germline CDR1 and CDR2: GTSNPN and SVGIG (reference sequence). Between the trimmed V and J ends, which lost 0 bases and 11 bases, there was a span of 13 bases. This CDR3 contains 12 residues. The chain's CDR3 is CAWSVSQREQYF. In DNA, the CDR3 is TGTGCCTGGAGTGTAAGCCAAAGGGAGCAGTACTTC.

This clone was seen a few times. Here the CDR3 DNA reads TGCAGCGTCATCAGGGGGGCCGCCGGGGAGCTGTTTTTT. It yields the protein CSVIRGAAGELFF. The chain links TRBV29-1 to TRBJ2-2, with D possibly matching TRBD1 (7 bases). Trimming stripped 6 bases from V and 6 bases from J, with 14 bases between. The CDR3 has 13 amino acids. Germline CDR1 reads SQVTM; CDR2 reads ANQGSEA.

J is TRBJ1-6 and V is TRBV5-1, with D tentatively TRBD1 (5 bases). CDR3 length equals 16 residues. Per germline, CDR1 SGHRS and CDR2 YFSETQ. Trimming removed 0 bases from V and 6 bases from J, with 13 bases in between. CDR3 bases: TGCGCCAGCAGCTTGGCAGGGATGGACCTTAATTCACCCCTCCACTTT. It specifies CASSLAGMDLNSPLHF.

This clone has a handful of counts. The chain has TRBV30 and TRBJ2-3, with 7 bases matching TRBD2. This CDR3 has 15 amino acids. V was pared by 2 bases and J by 6 bases, with 11 bases of the junction left unmatched. Germline CDR1 and CDR2: GTSNPN and SVGIG (reference sequence). The chain's CDR3 is CAWSRTRGVLDTQYF. CDR3 coding DNA: TGTGCCTGGAGTAGAACCCGGGGGGTCCTCGATACGCAGTATTTT.

The chain combines TRBV19 with TRBJ1-1; D unclear. Germline V gives CDR1 LNHDA, CDR2 SQIVND (reference sequence). The V end lost 3 bases, the J end lost 6 bases, and 11 bases lay between the germline ends. The CDR3 contains 13 residues. The CDR3 region has the DNA TGTGCCAGTAGTATTCTATATATGGCTGAAGCTTTCTTT. Protein sequence: CASSILYMAEAFF.

The chain is built from TRBV25-1 and TRBJ1-2; the D is unclear. Per germline, CDR1 MGHDK and CDR2 SYGVNS. The germline V and J ends were trimmed by 8 bases and 7 bases, with 14 bases remaining between them. CDR3 length: 12 residues. In DNA, the CDR3 is TGTGCCAGCCAAAAGCAGGATGGTGGCTACACCTTC. Translation gives CASQKQDGGYTF.

This sequence joins TRBV29-1 and TRBJ2-2, with D perhaps matching TRBD1 (6 bases). The CDR3 runs to 13 residues. Germline CDR1 is SQVTM and CDR2 is ANQGSEA. Trimming removed 4 bases from V and 5 bases from J, with 11 bases in between. In nucleotides, the CDR3 is TGCAGCGTTGGACAGGTTCCTACCGGGGAGCTGTTTTTT. Its translation is CSVGQVPTGELFF.

The V gene is TRBV7-2, the J gene TRBJ1-2; 9 nucleotides line up with TRBD1. There are 16 residues in the CDR3. The J segment lost 2 bases and the V segment lost 2 bases, leaving 6 bases of the junction unmatched. Germline CDR1 SGHTA, CDR2 FQGNSA. The CDR3 sequence is CASSLTPGQGNYGYTF. The CDR3 DNA reads as TGTGCCAGCAGCTTAACCCCGGGACAGGGAAACTATGGCTACACCTTC.